This T cell receptor beta chain is from a study of cytomegalovirus exposure and HLA in healthy donors. Trimming shortened V by 3 bases and J by 0 bases, and 17 bases separated the two germline ends. CDR1 is SGHDN, CDR2 FVKESK, per germline. The CDR3 loop spans 18 amino acids. General study findings and limits: According to reports, the classifier identified cytomegalovirus status with high specificity and sensitivity. Previously analyzed data showed that most TCR beta V segments were productive at a frequency of about 87% or about 30%. Most CMV-associated TCR beta chains appeared HLA-restricted in a later analysis.

Primers: 60 Vbeta forward and 13 Jbeta reverse. Assay used: immunoSEQ multiplex PCR; TCRdb lists only in-frame clones, some missing. The sample shows 100,000 or so clones, roughly 70% of them seen only once. Points on this clone: Its specificity is not known.

This chain uses TRBV14 with TRBJ2-2; a weak D match, TRBD1 (6 bases). The sequenced sample was PBMCs. The source of this sequence is a man between 45 and 60 years old in good health and CMV-seronegative. CDR3 bases: TGTGCCAGCAGCCAGAGGAGAAAACGGGACACGAACACCGGGGAGCTGTTTTTT. It codes for CASSQRRKRDTNTGELFF. The variable domain in full, completed from reference TRBV14 and TRBJ2-2, reads EAGVTQFPSHSVIEKGQTVTLRCDPISGHDNLYWYRRVMGKEIKFLLHFVKESKQDESGMPNNRFLAERTGGTYSTLKVQPAELEDSGVYFCASSQRRKRDTNTGELFFGEGSRLTVL.